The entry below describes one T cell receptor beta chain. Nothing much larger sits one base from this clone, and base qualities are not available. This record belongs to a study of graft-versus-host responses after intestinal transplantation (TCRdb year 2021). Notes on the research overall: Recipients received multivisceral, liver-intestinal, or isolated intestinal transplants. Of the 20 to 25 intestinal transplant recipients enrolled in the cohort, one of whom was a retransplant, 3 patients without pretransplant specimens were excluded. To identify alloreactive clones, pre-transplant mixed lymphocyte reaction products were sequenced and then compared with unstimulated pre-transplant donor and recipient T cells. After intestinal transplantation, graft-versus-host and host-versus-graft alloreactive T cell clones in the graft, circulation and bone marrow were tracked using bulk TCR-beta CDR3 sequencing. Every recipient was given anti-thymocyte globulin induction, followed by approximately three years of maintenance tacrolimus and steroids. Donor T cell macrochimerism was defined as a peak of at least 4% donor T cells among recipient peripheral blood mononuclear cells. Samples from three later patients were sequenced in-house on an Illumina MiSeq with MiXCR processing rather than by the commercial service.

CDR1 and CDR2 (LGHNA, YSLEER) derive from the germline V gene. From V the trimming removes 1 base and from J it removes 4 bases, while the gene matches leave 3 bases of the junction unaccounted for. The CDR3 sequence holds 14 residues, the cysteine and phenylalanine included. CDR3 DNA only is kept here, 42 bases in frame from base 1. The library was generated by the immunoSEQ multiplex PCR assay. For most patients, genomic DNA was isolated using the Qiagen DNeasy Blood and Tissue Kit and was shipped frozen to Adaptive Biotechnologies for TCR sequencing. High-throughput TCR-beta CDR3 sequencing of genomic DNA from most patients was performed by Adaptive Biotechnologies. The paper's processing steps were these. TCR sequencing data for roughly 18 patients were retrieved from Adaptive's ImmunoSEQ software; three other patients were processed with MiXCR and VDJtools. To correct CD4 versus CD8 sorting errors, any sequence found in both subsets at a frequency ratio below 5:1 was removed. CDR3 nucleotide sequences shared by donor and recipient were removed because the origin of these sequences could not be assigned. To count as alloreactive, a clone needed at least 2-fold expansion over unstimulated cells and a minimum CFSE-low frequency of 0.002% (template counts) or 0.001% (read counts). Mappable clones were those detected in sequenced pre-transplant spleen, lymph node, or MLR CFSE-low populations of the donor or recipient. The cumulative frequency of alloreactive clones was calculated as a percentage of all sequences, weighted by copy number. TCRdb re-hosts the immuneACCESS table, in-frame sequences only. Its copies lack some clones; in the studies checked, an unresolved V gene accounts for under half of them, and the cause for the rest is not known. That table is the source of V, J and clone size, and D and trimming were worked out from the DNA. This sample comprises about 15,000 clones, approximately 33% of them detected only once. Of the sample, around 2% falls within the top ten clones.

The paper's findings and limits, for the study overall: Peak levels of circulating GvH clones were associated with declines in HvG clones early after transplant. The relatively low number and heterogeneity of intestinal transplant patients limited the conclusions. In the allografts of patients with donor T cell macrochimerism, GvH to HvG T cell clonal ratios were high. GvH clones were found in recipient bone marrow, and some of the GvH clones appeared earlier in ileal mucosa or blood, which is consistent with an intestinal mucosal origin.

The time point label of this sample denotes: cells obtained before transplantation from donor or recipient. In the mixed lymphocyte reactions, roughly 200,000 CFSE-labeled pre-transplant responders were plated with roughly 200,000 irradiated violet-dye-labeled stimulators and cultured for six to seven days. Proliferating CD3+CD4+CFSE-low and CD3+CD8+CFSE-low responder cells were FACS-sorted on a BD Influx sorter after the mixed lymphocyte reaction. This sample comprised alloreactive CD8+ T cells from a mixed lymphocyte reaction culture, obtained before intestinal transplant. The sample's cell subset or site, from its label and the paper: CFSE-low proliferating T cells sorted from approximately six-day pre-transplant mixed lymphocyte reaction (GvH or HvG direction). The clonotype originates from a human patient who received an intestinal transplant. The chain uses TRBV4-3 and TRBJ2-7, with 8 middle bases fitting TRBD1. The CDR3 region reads CASSQGTGWYEQYF. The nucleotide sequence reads TGCGCCAGCAGCCAAGGGACAGGGTGGTACGAGCAGTACTTC.